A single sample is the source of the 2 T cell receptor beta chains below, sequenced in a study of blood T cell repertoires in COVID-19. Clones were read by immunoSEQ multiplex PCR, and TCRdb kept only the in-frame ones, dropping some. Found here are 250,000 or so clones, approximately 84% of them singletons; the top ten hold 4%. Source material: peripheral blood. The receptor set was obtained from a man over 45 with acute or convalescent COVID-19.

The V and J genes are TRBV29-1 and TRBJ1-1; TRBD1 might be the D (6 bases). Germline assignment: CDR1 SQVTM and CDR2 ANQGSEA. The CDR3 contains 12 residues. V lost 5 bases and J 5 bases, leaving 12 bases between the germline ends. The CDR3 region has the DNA TGCAGCGTTTTACCAGGGGTTACTGAAGCTTTCTTT. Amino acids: CSVLPGVTEAFF.

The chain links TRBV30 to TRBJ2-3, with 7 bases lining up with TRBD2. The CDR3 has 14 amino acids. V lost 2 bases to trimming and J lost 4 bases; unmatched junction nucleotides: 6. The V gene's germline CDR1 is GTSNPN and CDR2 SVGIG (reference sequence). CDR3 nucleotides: TGTGCCTGGAGTTCTCGGGGGGTGGCAGATACGCAGTATTTT. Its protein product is CAWSSRGVADTQYF.